The sequence of this TCR beta chain was determined in a study of cytomegalovirus exposure and HLA in healthy donors. Amplification used 60 Vbeta primers and 13 Jbeta primers. Using immunoSEQ multiplex PCR, the repertoire was profiled, and TCRdb retains in-frame clones only, with some absent. The data hold about 160,000 clones, with approximately 80% observed a single time. General study results and limits: Later analysis revealed greater clonal expansion in HLA-associated TCR beta chains than in equally common others. Reportedly, HLA-A and HLA-B alleles of most subjects were accurately predicted from TCR beta. By HLA locus, TCR association rates varied in a later analysis, with DRB1 showing the most and HLA-C the fewest.

A word on this clone: The antigen remains undetermined.

Germline V CDR1 and CDR2: SGHRS, YFSETQ. V trimming: 1 base; J trimming: 6 bases; junction bases outside the gene matches: 6. CDR3 length: 14 residues. Specimen: PBMCs. The chain uses TRBV5-1 and TRBJ1-2, with 7 bases aligning to TRBD1. The clonotype comes from a man younger than 30 in good health and CMV-seropositive. The CDR3 nucleotides read TGCGCCAGCAGCTTGAAACAGGGGCAAGATGGCTACACCTTC. Amino acids: CASSLKQGQDGYTF.